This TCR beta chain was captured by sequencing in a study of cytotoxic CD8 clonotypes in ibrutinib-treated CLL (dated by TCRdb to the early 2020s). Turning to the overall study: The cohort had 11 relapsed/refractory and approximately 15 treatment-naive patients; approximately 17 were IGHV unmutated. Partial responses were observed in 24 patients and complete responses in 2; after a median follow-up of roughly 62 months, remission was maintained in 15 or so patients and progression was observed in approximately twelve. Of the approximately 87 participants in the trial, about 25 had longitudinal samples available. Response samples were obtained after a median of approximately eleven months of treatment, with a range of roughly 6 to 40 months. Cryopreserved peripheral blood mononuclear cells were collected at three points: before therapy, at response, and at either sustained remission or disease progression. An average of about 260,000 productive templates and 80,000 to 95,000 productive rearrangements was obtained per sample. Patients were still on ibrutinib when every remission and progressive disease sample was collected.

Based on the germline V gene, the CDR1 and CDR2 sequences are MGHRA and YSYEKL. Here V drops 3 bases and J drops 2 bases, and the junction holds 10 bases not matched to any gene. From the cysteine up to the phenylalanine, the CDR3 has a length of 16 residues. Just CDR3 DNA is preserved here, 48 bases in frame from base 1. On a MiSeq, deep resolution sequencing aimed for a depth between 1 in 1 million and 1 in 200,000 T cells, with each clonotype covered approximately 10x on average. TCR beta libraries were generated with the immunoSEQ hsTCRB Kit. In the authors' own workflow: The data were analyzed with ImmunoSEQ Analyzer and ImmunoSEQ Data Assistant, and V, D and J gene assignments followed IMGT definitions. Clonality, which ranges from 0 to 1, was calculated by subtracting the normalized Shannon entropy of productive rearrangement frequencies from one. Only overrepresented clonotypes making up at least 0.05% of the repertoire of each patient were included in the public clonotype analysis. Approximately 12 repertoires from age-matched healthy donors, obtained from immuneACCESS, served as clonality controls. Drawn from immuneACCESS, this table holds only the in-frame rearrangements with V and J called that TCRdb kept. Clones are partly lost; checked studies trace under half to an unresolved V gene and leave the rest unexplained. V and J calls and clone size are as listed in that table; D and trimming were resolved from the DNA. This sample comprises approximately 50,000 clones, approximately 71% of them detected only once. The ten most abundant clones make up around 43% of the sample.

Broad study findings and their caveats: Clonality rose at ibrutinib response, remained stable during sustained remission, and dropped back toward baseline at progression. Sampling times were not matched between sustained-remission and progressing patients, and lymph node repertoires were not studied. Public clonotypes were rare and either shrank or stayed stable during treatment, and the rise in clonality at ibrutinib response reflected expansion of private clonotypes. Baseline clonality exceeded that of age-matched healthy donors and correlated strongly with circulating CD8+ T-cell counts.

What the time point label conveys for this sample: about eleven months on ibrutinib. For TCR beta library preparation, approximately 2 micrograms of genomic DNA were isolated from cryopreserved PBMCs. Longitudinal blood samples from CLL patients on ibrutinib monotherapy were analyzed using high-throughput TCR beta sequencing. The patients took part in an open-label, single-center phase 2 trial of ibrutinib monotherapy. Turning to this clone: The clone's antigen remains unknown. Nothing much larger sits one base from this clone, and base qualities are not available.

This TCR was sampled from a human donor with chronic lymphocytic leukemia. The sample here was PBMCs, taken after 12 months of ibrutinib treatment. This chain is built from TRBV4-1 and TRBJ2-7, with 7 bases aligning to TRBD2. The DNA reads TGCGCCAGCAGCCAGGGGGGGGAAAGAGTCACCTACGAGCAGTACTTC. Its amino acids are CASSQGGERVTYEQYF.